A single sample is the source of the 30 T cell receptor beta chains below, sequenced in a study of blood T cell repertoires in COVID-19 (dated by TCRdb to about 2020). Libraries were constructed by the immunoSEQ multiplex PCR assay. What TCRdb holds here is the immuneACCESS table cut down to in-frame rearrangements. Part of the clones is not present; checked against another copy, under half of the missing clones reflect an unresolved V gene, and the others are unexplained. The sample records 72,000 or so clones, around 85% of which are singletons. The top ten clones comprise around 32% of the sample. The material sequenced was peripheral blood. All receptors derive from a woman aged 80 or older with active or convalescent COVID-19.

The chain recombines TRBV4-1 with TRBJ2-1; 9 bases are shared with TRBD2. The germline V gene has CDR1 MGHRA and CDR2 YSYEKL. V was pared by 2 bases and J by 4 bases, with 3 bases of the junction left unmatched. CDR3 length: 15 residues. CDR3 sequence: CASSQLGLAYNEQFF. DNA of the CDR3: TGCGCCAGCAGCCAACTGGGACTAGCATACAATGAGCAGTTCTTC.

This rearrangement joins TRBV10-3 to TRBJ1-5; a weak D match, TRBD1 (6 bases). CDR1 is ENHRY, CDR2 SYGVKD, per germline. The CDR3 covers 13 residues. V was cut by 11 bases and J by 0 bases, with 11 bases left in between. CDR3 bases: TGTGCCGTCCAGGGGAATAGCAATCAGCCCCAGCATTTT. Its translation is CAVQGNSNQPQHF.

The V call is TRBV9, the J call TRBJ2-3; TRBD2 matches 15 bases. CDR1 SGDLS and CDR2 YYNGEE come from the germline V gene. The CDR3 totals 16 residues. The trim removed 3 bases at V and 5 bases at J, leaving 4 bases unmatched. The CDR3 sequence is CASSAGLAGGRDTQYF. The CDR3 bases are TGTGCCAGCAGCGCCGGACTAGCGGGGGGGAGAGATACGCAGTATTTT. The full variable domain, completed using reference TRBV9 and TRBJ2-3, is DSGVTQTPKHLITATGQRVTLRCSPRSGDLSVYWYQQSLDQGLQFLIQYYNGEERAKGNILERFSAQQFPDLHSELNLSSLELGDSALYFCASSAGLAGGRDTQYFGPGTRLTVL.

This clone was seen a handful of times. The genes are TRBV4-3 and TRBJ1-6; no clear D. Trimming stripped 5 bases from V and 1 base from J, with 15 bases between. The CDR3 is 17 residues long. The V gene's germline CDR1 is LGHNA and CDR2 YSLEER. CDR3 sequence: CASSEGGRGSYNSPLHF. CDR3 bases: TGCGCCAGCAGCGAAGGCGGACGAGGGTCCTATAATTCACCCCTCCACTTT.

The rearrangement links TRBV9 to TRBJ2-3; D perhaps matches TRBD2 (5 bases). There are 15 residues in the CDR3. The V end lost 0 bases, the J end lost 5 bases, and 13 bases lay between the germline ends. CDR1 is SGDLS, CDR2 YYNGEE, per germline. The DNA for the CDR3 is TGTGCCAGCAGCGTAGCCGGGGTAAAGGTAGATACGCAGTATTTT. The encoded protein is CASSVAGVKVDTQYF.

About this clone: Other DNA sequences in the sample encode the same CDR3. The chain has TRBV6-6 and TRBJ1-1, with 8 bases matching TRBD1. This CDR3 comprises 14 residues. From germline, CDR1 is MNHNY and CDR2 SVGAGI (reference sequence). The ends lost 6 bases at V and 1 base at J; junction bases unmatched: 4. The CDR3 is CASSTGQGNTEAFF. For the CDR3, the DNA is TGTGCCAGCAGCACCGGACAGGGGAACACTGAAGCTTTCTTT.

CDR3 nucleotide sequence: TGTGCCAGCAGCCGCGCCTCGACAGGATTTGGCTACACCTTC. It encodes CASSRASTGFGYTF. This chain connects TRBV4-2 to TRBJ1-2, with D perhaps matching TRBD1 (6 bases). The CDR3 consists of 14 residues. Trimming left V 4 bases short and J 7 bases short, with 16 bases between. Germline V gene data show CDR1 as LGHNA and CDR2 as YNFKEQ.

The rearrangement uses TRBV10-1 and TRBJ1-1; TRBD1 aligns across 7 bases. Trimming cost V 6 bases and J 1 base; bases outside gene matches: 5. Germline-derived CDR1 and CDR2 are WNHNN and SYGVQD (reference sequence). This CDR3 region has 14 residues. Written as DNA, the CDR3 is TGCGCCAGCAGACCACAGGGGCCGAACACTGAAGCTTTCTTT. This encodes CASRPQGPNTEAFF.

This sequence joins TRBV2 and TRBJ1-1; TRBD1 matches at 9 bases. The J segment lost 4 bases and the V segment lost 6 bases, leaving 3 bases of the junction unmatched. The CDR3 contains 13 residues. Germline V lookup: CDR1 SNHLY, CDR2 FYNNEI. The CDR3 coding sequence is TGTGCCAGCAGCGGACAGGGGCGCACTGAAGCTTTCTTT. Translation gives CASSGQGRTEAFF.

The chain has TRBV5-5 and TRBJ2-3; possibly TRBD2 for D (6 bases). The length of the CDR3 is 16 residues. From germline, CDR1 is SGHKS and CDR2 YYEKEE (reference sequence). The germline V and J ends were trimmed by 4 bases and 2 bases, with 17 bases remaining between them. The CDR3 coding sequence is TGTGCCAGCAGCGGAGGGCGTAACAGCCTCACAGATACGCAGTATTTT. Residues: CASSGGRNSLTDTQYF.

V is TRBV11-2 and J is TRBJ1-1; no reliable D call. Between the trimmed V and J ends, which lost 0 bases and 4 bases, there was a span of 12 bases. CDR1 is SGHAT, CDR2 FQNNGV, per germline. The CDR3 loop spans 15 amino acids. The CDR3 DNA sequence: TGTGCCAGCAGCTTAGAGGGGAGGGCGGGCACTGAAGCTTTCTTT. It specifies CASSLEGRAGTEAFF.

This chain joins TRBV6-5 and TRBJ2-5; D is perhaps TRBD2 (6 bases). V was shortened by 6 bases and J by 5 bases, with 10 bases between the two germline ends. The CDR3 covers 12 residues. Germline CDR1 MNHEY, CDR2 SVGAGI. The CDR3 here is CASRTSLETQYF. CDR3 DNA sequence: TGTGCCAGCAGGACTAGTTTGGAGACCCAGTACTTC.

The gene calls are TRBV2 and TRBJ2-1; a possible D gene is TRBD2 (6 bases). Germline V gene lookup returns CDR1 SNHLY and CDR2 FYNNEI. The CDR3 spans 14 residues. Trimming removed 5 bases at V and 5 bases at J, with 13 bases between. The CDR3 is CASSLRRGNNEQFF. The DNA of the CDR3 is TGTGCCAGCAGTTTACGGCGGGGCAACAATGAGCAGTTCTTC.

Remarks on this clone: Different DNA sequences within this sample yield the same CDR3. The V call is TRBV20-1, the J call TRBJ2-7; no clear D. Germline lookup yields CDR1 DFQATT and CDR2 SNEGSKA (reference sequence). The CDR3 is 11 residues long. Trimming pared 2 bases from V and 4 bases from J, leaving 6 bases between. The DNA for the CDR3 is TGCAGTGCTAGATCCGGGTACGAGCAGTACTTC. Its translation: CSARSGYEQYF.

Worth noting for this clone: Different DNA sequences within this sample yield the same CDR3. The rearrangement joins TRBV9 to TRBJ2-1; 8 bases map to TRBD2. The CDR3 consists of 15 residues. The V segment lost 2 bases and the J segment 2 bases; nucleotides outside the gene matches: 3. CDR1 and CDR2 (germline): SGDLS, YYNGEE. The CDR3 is CASSVAGGPYNEQFF. CDR3 nucleotide sequence: TGTGCCAGCAGCGTCGCGGGGGGCCCCTACAATGAGCAGTTCTTC.

The V and J genes are TRBV11-2 and TRBJ2-2; 9 bases match TRBD2. Germline-derived CDR1 and CDR2 are SGHAT and FQNNGV. The CDR3 runs to 18 residues. Trimming cost V 2 bases and J 7 bases; bases outside gene matches: 14. As DNA, the CDR3 is TGTGCCAGCAGCTTACCCACTGCAGGCGGGGGGGCCGGCGGGGAGCTGTTTTTT. This encodes CASSLPTAGGGAGGELFF.

The gene calls are TRBV5-4 and TRBJ2-7; perhaps TRBD2 as D (5 bases). V was clipped by 0 bases and J by 5 bases, with 15 bases between them. CDR1 SGHNT and CDR2 YYREEE come from the germline V gene (reference sequence). The CDR3 is 15 residues long. The CDR3 DNA is TGTGCCAGCAGCTTGGGGCGGGCAGGAAATAACGAGCAGTACTTC. Protein sequence: CASSLGRAGNNEQYF.

The J gene is TRBJ1-6, the V gene TRBV5-1; D is possibly TRBD1 (5 bases). This CDR3 has 14 amino acids. Looked up from germline, CDR1 is SGHRS and CDR2 is YFSETQ. Trimming removed 7 bases at V and 9 bases at J, with 17 bases between. CDR3 amino acids: CASAVWEGISPLHF. The CDR3 DNA is TGCGCCAGCGCGGTCTGGGAGGGGATTTCACCCCTCCACTTT.

The rearrangement uses TRBV6-2 or TRBV6-3 and TRBJ1-2; possibly TRBD1 for D (6 bases). Between the trimmed V and J ends, which lost 4 bases and 6 bases, there was a span of 21 bases. CDR1 MNHEY and CDR2 SVGEGT come from the germline V gene. The CDR3 runs 16 residues. In DNA, the CDR3 is TGTGCCAGCAGTTCCAGCTCACAGGGACCTAGAGATGGCTACACCTTC. This translates into CASSSSSQGPRDGYTF.

V usage is TRBV21-1 and J usage is TRBJ1-4; the D call in the table, TRBD1, was not verified against the DNA. TRBV21-1 is recorded as a pseudogene. The CDR3 length is 14 residues. Here the CDR3 DNA reads TGTGCCAGCCTCAGGGTTCGGACTAATGAAAAACTGTTTTTT. Its translation is CASLRVRTNEKLFF.

The rearrangement uses TRBV30 and TRBJ2-5; no firm D call. V lost 4 bases and J lost 4, with 7 bases in between. Germline V CDR1 and CDR2: GTSNPN, SVGIG (reference sequence). This CDR3 has 11 amino acids. CDR3 DNA: TGTGCCTGGACGCGTACAGAGACCCAGTACTTC. Translating gives CAWTRTETQYF.

The genes are TRBV19 and TRBJ1-1; D not certain. Deletions cut 0 bases from V and 1 base from J, with 6 bases between. The CDR3 is made up of 14 amino acids. Germline V gene data show CDR1 as LNHDA and CDR2 as SQIVND (reference sequence). The CDR3 bases are TGTGCCAGTAGTATAGATCTACCGAACACTGAAGCTTTCTTT. It translates to CASSIDLPNTEAFF.

The rearrangement joins TRBV7-2 to TRBJ2-1, with D perhaps matching TRBD2 (6 bases). V gave up 5 bases and J gave up 11 bases, with 22 bases separating them. The V gene's germline CDR1 is SGHTA and CDR2 FQGNSA. CDR3 length: 15 amino acids. CDR3: CASSHSLAGPGQQFF. For the CDR3, the DNA is TGTGCCAGCAGCCATAGTTTGGCGGGGCCGGGTCAGCAGTTCTTC.

The chain couples TRBV5-6 to TRBJ2-3; possibly TRBD1 for D (6 bases). The ends were cut back, 5 bases at V and 4 bases at J, with 11 bases in the middle. Germline V gene lookup returns CDR1 SGHDT and CDR2 YYEEEE. The CDR3 contains 13 residues. The CDR3 loop reads CASSSRGPDTQYF. Here the CDR3 DNA reads TGTGCCAGCAGTTCCAGGGGCCCAGATACGCAGTATTTT.

This CDR3 reads CASTVTPGETQYF. The CDR3 nucleotides are TGTGCCTCCACAGTAACCCCAGGGGAGACCCAGTACTTC. The chain recombines TRBV19 with TRBJ2-5; perhaps TRBD1 as D (5 bases). CDR1 and CDR2 (germline): LNHDA, SQIVND (reference sequence). This CDR3 comprises 13 residues. V was trimmed by 11 bases and J by 5 bases, leaving 18 bases between them. The full variable domain, in which reference TRBV19 and TRBJ2-5 provide the parts outside the CDR3, is DGGITQSPKYLFRKEGQNVTLSCEQNLNHDAMYWYRQDPGQGLRLIYYSQIVNDFQKGDIAEGYSVSREKKESFPLTVTSAQKNPTAFYLCASTVTPGETQYFGPGTRLLVL.

The chain links TRBV4-1 to TRBJ2-3; TRBD2 agrees at 8 bases. J was trimmed by 4 bases and V by 0 bases; bases with no gene match: 0. The CDR3 length is 14 residues. Looked up from germline, CDR1 is MGHRA and CDR2 is YSYEKL. DNA of the CDR3: TGCGCCAGCAGCCAAGAGCGGGGGGCAGATACGCAGTATTTT. This translates into CASSQERGADTQYF.

The chain joins TRBV19 to TRBJ1-4; D gene unclear. The V end was cut by 6 bases, the J end by 7 bases, with 12 bases between. Germline V gives CDR1 LNHDA, CDR2 SQIVND (reference sequence). This CDR3 spans 13 amino acids. For the CDR3, the DNA is TGTGCCAGTAGGGGGAGAGAAAGTGAAAAACTGTTTTTT. Translating gives CASRGRESEKLFF.

The V call is TRBV7-2, the J call TRBJ2-2, with 9 bases identical to TRBD2. After removal of 2 bases from V and 3 bases from J, the junction contained 1 base not matched to a gene. The CDR3 sequence is 15 residues long. CDR1 and CDR2 (germline): SGHTA, FQGNSA. The CDR3 DNA is TGTGCCAGCAGCTTACGCGGGGGGGACACCGGGGAGCTGTTTTTT. Translation gives CASSLRGGDTGELFF.

This clone was counted only a few times. This sequence joins TRBV30 and TRBJ1-4, with 7 positions matching TRBD1. Germline trimming cut 3 bases from V and 8 bases from J; bases unmatched to any gene: 12. From germline, CDR1 is GTSNPN and CDR2 SVGIG (reference sequence). The CDR3 sequence is 15 residues long. The CDR3 region has the DNA TGTGCCTGGAGGGAGGCCGGGACAGCTCAAGAAAAACTGTTTTTT. Translating gives CAWREAGTAQEKLFF.

The sample holds a few counts of this clone. The chain couples TRBV6-5 to TRBJ2-7; a weak D match, TRBD2 (6 bases). The CDR3 covers 14 residues. V was pared by 3 bases and J by 2 bases, with 11 bases between. CDR1 MNHEY and CDR2 SVGAGI come from the germline V gene. CDR3 nucleotide sequence: TGTGCCAGCAGTTATTCCGGGGGACCCTACGAGCAGTACTTC. Protein product: CASSYSGGPYEQYF.